The clone carrying this TCR beta chain was observed at least ten times. Its antigen remains unidentified. This sample was taken from a study of T cell repertoires in cytomegalovirus infection. Germline CDR1 reads DFQATT; CDR2 reads SNEGSKA (reference sequence). Trimming removed 5 bases from V and 7 bases from J, with 18 bases in between. The CDR3 consists of 15 residues. Findings and limits, study-wide: Dominating the ex vivo response were HLA-C-restricted CMV-specific TCR beta clonotypes.

TCRdb re-derived calls from the reads in MiXCR, one entry per CDR3 protein. There are 290,000 or so distinct CDR3 sequences in the sample; about a tenth occur only once, and 2% to 3% lies in the top ten. Sequenced input: PBMCs. The clonotype was recovered from a human donor in good health (CMV status not recorded). Some clones in this sample may be carry-over from other donors' samples. The rearrangement joins TRBV20-1 to TRBJ1-6; D is uncertain. CDR3 amino acids: CSAVRVLGFNSPLHF. CDR3 DNA: TGCAGTGCTGTCCGGGTCTTGGGCTTCAATTCACCCCTCCACTTT.